The 20 T cell receptor beta chains below come from one sample, sequenced in a study of shared T cell receptors in the human thymus. The table came from immunoSEQ multiplex PCR; TCRdb's copy has only in-frame clones and leaves some out. The sample lists almost 550,000 clones, around 78% occurring once. The data were also submitted as part of a second study, on human thymus T cells.

Sequenced material: thymocytes. The receptors originated from a boy in the first two years of life with a congenital heart defect.

The chain employs TRBV2 and TRBJ2-1; weak D call: TRBD2 (5 bases). V was pared by 10 bases and J by 7 bases, with 14 bases between. Looked up from germline, CDR1 is SNHLY and CDR2 is FYNNEI. The CDR3 length is 12 residues. In DNA form, the CDR3 reads TGTGCCATCCGACCTCGAGGGAATGAGCAGTTCTTC. Amino acid sequence: CAIRPRGNEQFF.

In this sample, this clone turned up a few times. The chain couples TRBV5-6 to TRBJ1-1, with D perhaps matching TRBD1 (5 bases). Germline V lookup: CDR1 SGHDT, CDR2 YYEEEE. The CDR3 totals 15 residues. Trimming cost V 1 base and J 5 bases, with 15 bases left between them. The DNA for the CDR3 is TGTGCCAGCAGCTTGTCCCGCTCAGGGAAAACTGAAGCTTTCTTT. This codes for CASSLSRSGKTEAFF. Full variable domain (rest looked up from reference TRBV5-6 and TRBJ1-1): DAGVTQSPTHLIKTRGQQVTLRCSPKSGHDTVSWYQQALGQGPQFIFQYYEEEERQRGNFPDRFSGHQFPNYSSELNVNALLLGDSALYLCASSLSRSGKTEAFFGQGTRLTVV.

The chain links TRBV7-2 to TRBJ2-7, with 9 bases lining up with TRBD2. V trimming: 5 bases; J trimming: 2 bases; junction bases outside the gene matches: 4. Germline V gives CDR1 SGHTA, CDR2 FQGNSA. This CDR3 has 14 residues. The CDR3 region has the DNA TGTGCCAGCAGCCCGGCGGGGGGGGCCTACGAGCAGTACTTC. This sequence encodes CASSPAGGAYEQYF.

The genes are TRBV2 and TRBJ1-4; TRBD1 agrees at 10 bases. V shed 4 bases and J 0 bases; nucleotides not matched to a gene: 5. Germline CDR1 is SNHLY and CDR2 is FYNNEI. There are 17 residues in the CDR3. CDR3 sequence reads: CASSVGDRGSTNEKLFF. The DNA for the CDR3 is TGTGCCAGCAGTGTGGGGGACAGGGGCTCAACTAATGAAAAACTGTTTTTT. Drawing the rest from reference TRBV2 and TRBJ1-4, the complete variable domain is EPEVTQTPSHQVTQMGQEVILRCVPISNHLYFYWYRQILGQKVEFLVSFYNNEISEKSEIFDDQFSVERPDGSNFTLKIRSTKLEDSAMYFCASSVGDRGSTNEKLFFGSGTQLSVL.

V gene TRBV27 combines with J gene TRBJ2-1, with TRBD2 identical over 8 bases. The CDR3 is 16 amino acids. V was pared by 0 bases and J by 3 bases, with 4 bases of the junction left unmatched. Germline-derived CDR1 and CDR2 are MNHEY and SMNVEV (reference sequence). The CDR3 region has the DNA TGTGCCAGCAGTTTATCCTCGGGAGGGTTCTACAATGAGCAGTTCTTC. Encoded protein: CASSLSSGGFYNEQFF.

The chain joins TRBV7-6 to TRBJ2-1; 7 nucleotides line up with TRBD1. The germline gives CDR1 SGHVS, CDR2 FNYEAQ. The trim removed 4 bases at V and 8 bases at J, leaving 11 bases unmatched. CDR3 size: 15 residues. The CDR3 DNA sequence: TGTGCCAGCAGCTATTCCGGGACAGAGGACTATGAGCAGTTCTTC. Protein product: CASSYSGTEDYEQFF.

The chain combines TRBV6-1 with TRBJ2-7, with D uncertain. V lost 2 bases and J lost 3, with 14 bases in between. Germline V gene sequence: CDR1 MNHNS, CDR2 SASEGT. The CDR3 length is 15 residues. The CDR3 nucleotides read TGTGCCAGCAGTGAACGAATCCGCGGCTACTACGAGCAGTACTTC. It yields the protein CASSERIRGYYEQYF.

The gene calls are TRBV4-3 and TRBJ2-7, with 7 nucleotides matching TRBD1. The junction had 9 bases not matched to a gene; V was cut back by 5 bases and J by 5 bases. Germline values: CDR1 LGHNA, CDR2 YSLEER. This CDR3 has 14 residues. CDR3 protein: CASSAQGSGHEQYF. The CDR3 nucleotides read TGCGCCAGCAGCGCACAGGGGTCGGGCCACGAGCAGTACTTC.

This chain uses TRBV2 with TRBJ2-3; TRBD2 aligns across 12 bases. The V segment lost 10 bases and the J segment 1 base; nucleotides outside the gene matches: 6. The CDR3 covers 15 residues. CDR1 SNHLY and CDR2 FYNNEI come from the germline V gene. The CDR3 sequence: CATRTSGTGTDTQYF. The CDR3 DNA reads TGTGCCACACGGACTAGCGGGACAGGCACAGATACGCAGTATTTT.

The chain is built from TRBV14 and TRBJ2-1, with unresolved D. V dropped 4 bases and J dropped 3 bases, with 19 bases sitting between them. Germline values: CDR1 SGHDN, CDR2 FVKESK. CDR3 size: 17 residues. DNA for the CDR3: TGTGCCAGCAGCCCATACCCCTCTGGGCGTTACTACAATGAGCAGTTCTTC. Translated: CASSPYPSGRYYNEQFF.

The chain joins TRBV10-3 to TRBJ2-7; TRBD1 is a possible D gene (6 bases). V was shortened by 0 bases and J by 3 bases, with 9 bases between the two germline ends. The CDR3 runs 14 residues. Per the germline V gene, CDR1 is ENHRY and CDR2 is SYGVKD. The CDR3 DNA is TGTGCCATCAGTGAGTCGGCGGACAGCTACGAGCAGTACTTC. This gives the protein CAISESADSYEQYF.

As to this clone: Its ends do not fully match the called genes, so a read error is possible. The CDR3 sequence is CASSSKLAGGPQGF. CDR3 nucleotide sequence: TGTGCCAGCAGCTCAAAACTAGCGGGAGGGCCTCAGGGCTTC. The chain has TRBV7-2 and TRBJ2-7; TRBD2 aligns across 13 bases. The V gene's germline CDR1 is SGHTA and CDR2 FQGNSA. This CDR3 region has 14 residues.

The chain uses TRBV5-4 and TRBJ2-7; 7 bases are shared with TRBD2. The CDR3 is 14 residues long. CDR1 and CDR2 (germline): SGHNT, YYREEE (reference sequence). The trim removed 2 bases at V and 5 bases at J, leaving 7 bases unmatched. This chain's CDR3 is CASSFGGGGDEQYF. The DNA for the CDR3 is TGTGCCAGCAGCTTTGGCGGGGGTGGTGACGAGCAGTACTTC.

The chain recombines TRBV7-2 with TRBJ2-7; 12 bases line up with TRBD1. The CDR3 spans 18 residues. The V segment lost 10 bases and the J segment 0 bases; nucleotides outside the gene matches: 16. Germline-derived CDR1 and CDR2 are SGHTA and FQGNSA. In DNA, the CDR3 is TGTGCCACCCTAGCGCCGGGACAGGGGGCTAAATTCTCCTACGAGCAGTACTTC. This gives the protein CATLAPGQGAKFSYEQYF.

The genes are TRBV25-1 and TRBJ2-5; 8 nucleotides align to TRBD1. Germline V CDR1 and CDR2: MGHDK, SYGVNS. The junction had 15 bases not matched to a gene; V was cut back by 5 bases and J by 4 bases. CDR3 length: 17 amino acids. Here the CDR3 reads CASSPDRDRPGIETQYF. The CDR3 DNA is TGTGCCAGCAGTCCTGACCGGGACAGGCCAGGTATAGAGACCCAGTACTTC. Filled out from reference TRBV25-1 and TRBJ2-5, the complete variable domain reads EADIYQTPRYLVIGTGKKITLECSQTMGHDKMYWYQQDPGMELHLIHYSYGVNSTEKGDLSSESTVSRIRTEHFPLTLESARPSHTSQYLCASSPDRDRPGIETQYFGPGTRLLVL.

The chain has TRBV15 and TRBJ2-3; 10 nucleotides align to TRBD2. CDR1 and CDR2 (germline): LNHNV, YYDKDF (reference sequence). CDR3 length: 14 residues. The V and J ends lost 9 bases and 10 bases, in that order; junction bases with no gene match: 13. The CDR3 DNA sequence: TGTGCCACTTCGGCTAGCGGGAGAATTTTTTCGCAGTATTTT. Translation: CATSASGRIFSQYF.

The chain carries TRBV28 and TRBJ2-2; weak D call: TRBD2 (5 bases). V was pared by 6 bases and J by 7 bases, with 12 bases between. CDR3 length: 13 amino acids. In germline, CDR1 is MDHEN, CDR2 SYDVKM. The CDR3 bases are TGTGCCAGCAGCCCCATACGGGGCGGGGAGCTGTTTTTT. Translated: CASSPIRGGELFF.

This chain connects TRBV4-3 to TRBJ2-2; 11 nucleotides match TRBD2. CDR1 is LGHNA and CDR2 is YSLEER in the germline V gene. This CDR3 has 17 residues. With V trimmed by 2 bases and J by 6 bases, 8 bases remained unmatched. CDR3 protein: CASSQTTSGSVPGELFF. The CDR3 DNA follows: TGCGCCAGCAGCCAAACTACTAGCGGGAGCGTCCCCGGGGAGCTGTTTTTT.

V is TRBV7-3 and J is TRBJ1-2; D is uncertain. The CDR3 is 15 amino acids. V shed 1 base and J shed 4 bases, with 13 bases lying between them. Looked up from germline, CDR1 is SGHTA and CDR2 is FQGTGA. In DNA, the CDR3 is TGTGCCAGCAGCTTAATTCCCGGGGAGCGCTATGGCTACACCTTC. Its translation is CASSLIPGERYGYTF.

The CDR3 DNA reads TGTGCCAGCAGCGACCGGACTACTAGCACAGATACGCAGTATTTT. Translating it yields CASSDRTTSTDTQYF. The chain recombines TRBV9 with TRBJ2-3, with D possibly TRBD2 on 6 matching bases. CDR3 length: 15 residues. V was shortened by 3 bases and J by 0 bases, with 11 bases between the two germline ends. Germline loops: CDR1 SGDLS, CDR2 YYNGEE.